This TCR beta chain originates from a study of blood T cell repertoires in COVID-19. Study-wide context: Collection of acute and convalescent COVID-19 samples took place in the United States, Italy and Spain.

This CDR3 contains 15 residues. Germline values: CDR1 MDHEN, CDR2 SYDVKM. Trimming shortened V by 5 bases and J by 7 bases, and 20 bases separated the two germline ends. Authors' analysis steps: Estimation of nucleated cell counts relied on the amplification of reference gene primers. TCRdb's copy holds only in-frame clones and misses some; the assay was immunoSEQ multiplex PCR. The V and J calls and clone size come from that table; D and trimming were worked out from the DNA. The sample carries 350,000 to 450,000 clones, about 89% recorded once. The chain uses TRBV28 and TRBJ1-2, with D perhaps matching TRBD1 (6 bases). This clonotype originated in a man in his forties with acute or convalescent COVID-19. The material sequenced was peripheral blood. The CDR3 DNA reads TGTGCCAGCAGTGTCTCACCTACAGGGTTGGGTGGCTACACCTTC. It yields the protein CASSVSPTGLGGYTF.